Following are 32 T cell receptor beta chains from one sample sequenced in a study of T cell responses to AZD1222 COVID-19 vaccine. TCRdb keeps only in-frame clones here, not all; method: immunoSEQ multiplex PCR. The data contain about 110,000 clones, 85% to 95% of them seen just once; the ten biggest clones take up 2.5% to 3.5%. This material consisted of peripheral blood, taken 28 days after the second AZD1222 dose. These receptors were collected from an adult who received the AZD1222 COVID-19 vaccine.

This chain joins TRBV6-1 and TRBJ1-4; 8 bases line up with TRBD1. The junction had 7 bases not matched to a gene; V was cut back by 2 bases and J by 5 bases. This CDR3 has 16 residues. Germline CDR1 MNHNS, CDR2 SASEGT. This CDR3 is CASSEPQTGANEKLFF. The CDR3 DNA sequence: TGTGCCAGCAGTGAACCACAGACAGGGGCAAATGAAAAACTGTTTTTT.

The genes are TRBV19 and TRBJ1-2; D unresolved. This CDR3 region has 15 residues. The V gene's germline CDR1 is LNHDA and CDR2 SQIVND (reference sequence). Trimming cost V 3 bases and J 8 bases, with 19 bases left between them. CDR3 DNA: TGTGCCAGTAGTATGACTGGAGCTTTGCTAATGGGCTACACCTTC. The encoded protein is CASSMTGALLMGYTF.

The chain recombines TRBV4-1 with TRBJ1-3; D call uncertain. The germline V gene encodes CDR1 MGHRA and CDR2 YSYEKL. This CDR3 region has 14 residues. Trimming removed 0 bases at V and 4 bases at J, with 7 bases between. The chain's CDR3 is CASSQDPIGNTIYF. CDR3 nucleotides: TGCGCCAGCAGCCAAGACCCAATAGGAAACACCATATATTTT.

This chain joins TRBV5-1 and TRBJ1-4; no clear D. The CDR3 sequence is 14 residues long. V was shortened by 3 bases and J by 8 bases, with 14 bases between the two germline ends. Per the germline V gene, CDR1 is SGHRS and CDR2 is YFSETQ. CDR3 sequence reads: CASSSREGSEKLFF. Written as DNA, the CDR3 is TGCGCCAGCAGCTCCCGTGAGGGATCCGAAAAACTGTTTTTT.

V is TRBV5-1 and J is TRBJ2-7; tentatively, D is TRBD1 or TRBD2 (5 bases each). Germline values: CDR1 SGHRS, CDR2 YFSETQ. CDR3 length: 18 residues. V was shortened by 5 bases and J by 1 base, with 25 bases between the two germline ends. CDR3 loop: CASRLVSGQLLASYEQYF. The CDR3 region has the DNA TGCGCCAGCAGGCTTGTGTCGGGGCAGCTTCTAGCTTCCTACGAGCAGTACTTC.

The gene calls are TRBV27 and TRBJ1-1, with a weak D call TRBD1 (6 bases). CDR3 size: 13 residues. The germline gives CDR1 MNHEY, CDR2 SMNVEV (reference sequence). Trimming took off 8 bases at V and 7 bases at J, with 17 bases between the two ends. Written as DNA, the CDR3 is TGTGCCAGCGTAACACAGGGTAGGGATGAAGCTTTCTTT. This sequence encodes CASVTQGRDEAFF.

The chain is built from TRBV5-1 and TRBJ2-7; 10 bases match TRBD1. The trim removed 4 bases at V and 4 bases at J, leaving 8 bases unmatched. The germline V gene encodes CDR1 SGHRS and CDR2 YFSETQ. The CDR3 spans 15 residues. CDR3 in amino acids: CASSPTGGQGYEQYF. The CDR3 nucleotides are TGCGCCAGCAGCCCGACAGGGGGACAGGGGTACGAGCAGTACTTC.

The rearrangement uses TRBV13 and TRBJ1-2, with 10 bases lining up with TRBD1. V shed 4 bases and J 6 bases; nucleotides not matched to a gene: 5. The CDR3 consists of 14 residues. Germline assignment: CDR1 PRHDT and CDR2 FYEKMQ (reference sequence). The chain's CDR3 is CASSYGTGEDGYTF. CDR3 nucleotide sequence: TGTGCCAGCAGCTATGGGACAGGGGAGGATGGCTACACCTTC.

The chain carries TRBV3-1 (or the pseudogene TRBV3-2) and TRBJ1-2, with no clear D. The CDR3 spans 16 residues. V was trimmed by 2 bases and J by 4 bases, leaving 17 bases between them. From germline, CDR1 is LGHDT and CDR2 YNNKEL (reference sequence). CDR3 sequence reads: CASSQQPPPGGYGYTF. Here the CDR3 DNA reads TGTGCCAGCAGCCAACAACCCCCTCCCGGAGGCTATGGCTACACCTTC.

The V call is TRBV7-9, the J call TRBJ1-3, with D perhaps matching TRBD1 (6 bases). Germline V gene sequence: CDR1 SEHNR, CDR2 FQNEAQ (reference sequence). V was pared by 5 bases and J by 2 bases, with 16 bases between. The CDR3 contains 16 residues. DNA for the CDR3: TGTGCCAGCAGCGCCGTGGGGGCTTTGGCTGGAAACACCATATATTTT. Translated, it gives CASSAVGALAGNTIYF.

The rearrangement joins TRBV12-3 or TRBV12-4 to TRBJ2-7, with D unclear. With 3 bases removed from V and 6 bases from J, the gap between germline ends came to 9 bases. There are 12 residues in the CDR3. The CDR3 DNA sequence: TGTGCCAGCAGTTTTCATAGAGGCGAGCAGTACTTC. Its translation: CASSFHRGEQYF.

The chain links TRBV6-5 to TRBJ1-2; D is perhaps TRBD1 (6 bases). With 7 bases removed from V and 4 bases from J, the gap between germline ends came to 19 bases. Germline V gene lookup returns CDR1 MNHEY and CDR2 SVGAGI. The CDR3 is 15 amino acids. The DNA for the CDR3 is TGTGCCAGCAACTCAGTCCCAACAGGGACCTATGGCTACACCTTC. Residues: CASNSVPTGTYGYTF.

This sequence joins TRBV6-5 and TRBJ1-1; D not resolved. Germline assignment: CDR1 MNHEY and CDR2 SVGAGI. The V and J ends lost 8 bases and 1 base respectively, with 17 bases between them. The CDR3 length is 15 residues. In DNA form, the CDR3 reads TGTGCCAGCTACAAGGCGGGGTCCGGGAACACTGAAGCTTTCTTT. Translated, it gives CASYKAGSGNTEAFF.

This chain uses TRBV19 with TRBJ2-3, with TRBD2 identical over 10 bases. In germline, CDR1 is LNHDA, CDR2 SQIVND (reference sequence). The CDR3 has 13 residues. CDR3 region: CAASGSYTDTQYF. CDR3 coding DNA: TGTGCGGCTAGCGGGAGCTACACAGATACGCAGTATTTT.

V is TRBV10-3 and J is TRBJ1-6; TRBD1 matches 9 bases. With 1 base clipped from V and 5 bases from J, the junction kept 6 bases outside the gene matches. Germline lookup yields CDR1 ENHRY and CDR2 SYGVKD. CDR3 length: 17 residues. Here the CDR3 reads CAISEFRGQGDNSPLHF. DNA for the CDR3: TGTGCCATCAGTGAGTTCCGGGGACAGGGCGATAATTCACCCCTCCACTTT.

The chain links TRBV25-1 to TRBJ1-1; D perhaps matches TRBD1 (5 bases). Looked up from germline, CDR1 is MGHDK and CDR2 is SYGVNS. Deletions cut 2 bases from V and 3 bases from J, with 7 bases between. The CDR3 has 13 residues. The CDR3 spells CASSELRDTEAFF. DNA of the CDR3: TGTGCCAGCAGTGAACTCAGGGACACTGAAGCTTTCTTT.

The J gene is TRBJ2-3, the V gene TRBV5-5; 7 positions match TRBD1. In germline, CDR1 is SGHKS, CDR2 YYEKEE (reference sequence). Trimming cost V 4 bases and J 5 bases; bases outside gene matches: 13. This CDR3 region has 16 residues. The DNA of the CDR3 is TGTGCCAGCAGCCTTACGGGACAGAACATAGGAGATACGCAGTATTTT. This sequence encodes CASSLTGQNIGDTQYF. Full variable domain (missing parts from reference TRBV5-5 and TRBJ2-3): DAGVTQSPTHLIKTRGQQVTLRCSPISGHKSVSWYQQVLGQGPQFIFQYYEKEERGRGNFPDRFSARQFPNYSSELNVNALLLGDSALYLCASSLTGQNIGDTQYFGPGTRLTVL.

This chain uses TRBV27 with TRBJ1-1; no firm D call. Germline lookup yields CDR1 MNHEY and CDR2 SMNVEV (reference sequence). Trimming stripped 2 bases from V and 1 base from J, with 8 bases between. The CDR3 consists of 14 residues. CDR3 bases: TGTGCCAGCAGTTTAGGGCTCCCGAACACTGAAGCTTTCTTT. Translating gives CASSLGLPNTEAFF.

The J gene is TRBJ1-6, the V gene TRBV19; 11 nucleotides align to TRBD1. After removal of 3 bases from V and 10 bases from J, the junction contained 2 bases not matched to a gene. Germline V gives CDR1 LNHDA, CDR2 SQIVND (reference sequence). This CDR3 comprises 14 residues. DNA of the CDR3: TGTGCCAGTAGTATGGGACAGGGGGGATCACCCCTCCACTTT. This sequence encodes CASSMGQGGSPLHF. The variable domain in full, completed from reference TRBV19 and TRBJ1-6, reads DGGITQSPKYLFRKEGQNVTLSCEQNLNHDAMYWYRQDPGQGLRLIYYSQIVNDFQKGDIAEGYSVSREKKESFPLTVTSAQKNPTAFYLCASSMGQGGSPLHFGNGTRLTVT.

The V call is TRBV29-1, the J call TRBJ1-2; D is uncertain. V was cut by 3 bases and J by 6 bases, with 11 bases left in between. CDR3 length: 12 amino acids. Germline CDR1 reads SQVTM; CDR2 reads ANQGSEA. The CDR3 reads CSVEPVLNGYTF. CDR3 coding DNA: TGCAGCGTTGAGCCAGTCCTAAATGGCTACACCTTC.

J is TRBJ1-1 and V is TRBV30; 9 bases fit TRBD1. J was trimmed by 2 bases and V by 5 bases; bases with no gene match: 9. Germline assignment: CDR1 GTSNPN and CDR2 SVGIG (reference sequence). The CDR3 runs 15 residues. This CDR3 is CAWGTGGFLNTEAFF. The CDR3 DNA reads TGTGCCTGGGGTACAGGGGGCTTCTTAAACACTGAAGCTTTCTTT.

The chain links TRBV19 to TRBJ1-5; D is uncertain. This CDR3 is built from 11 residues. The germline CDR1 and CDR2 sequences are LNHDA and SQIVND (reference sequence). The germline V and J ends were trimmed by 10 bases and 4 bases, with 8 bases remaining between them. The CDR3 loop reads CAIRPNQPQHF. CDR3 DNA sequence: TGTGCCATTCGACCTAATCAGCCCCAGCATTTT.

The rearrangement uses TRBV5-6 and TRBJ2-5; no clear D gene. The ends were cut back, 1 base at V and 4 bases at J, with 11 bases in the middle. The germline V gene encodes CDR1 SGHDT and CDR2 YYEEEE. The CDR3 runs 14 residues. Written as DNA, the CDR3 is TGTGCCAGCAGCTTGACCACGATTGGAGAGACCCAGTACTTC. As protein: CASSLTTIGETQYF.

The chain is built from TRBV11-1 and TRBJ2-7; weak D call: TRBD1 (5 bases). CDR3 length equals 13 residues. V lost 6 bases, J lost 7 bases, and 16 bases lay in between. In germline, CDR1 is SGHAT, CDR2 FQDESV (reference sequence). The CDR3 sequence: CASSQMGPGEQYF. The CDR3 DNA reads TGTGCCAGCAGTCAAATGGGGCCCGGAGAGCAGTACTTC.

This sequence joins TRBV10-3 and TRBJ1-3; D gene ambiguous. The CDR3 runs to 15 residues. Germline assignment: CDR1 ENHRY and CDR2 SYGVKD. The germline V and J ends were trimmed by 4 bases and 0 bases, with 10 bases remaining between them. CDR3 nucleotides: TGTGCCATCAGTGGTTTAATAAGCTCTGGAAACACCATATATTTT. It is translated as CAISGLISSGNTIYF.

The genes are TRBV5-1 and TRBJ2-3; D unresolved. Trimming removed 2 bases from V and 2 bases from J, with 9 bases in between. Looked up from germline, CDR1 is SGHRS and CDR2 is YFSETQ. The CDR3 contains 14 residues. CDR3 protein: CASSLPNPTDTQYF. As DNA, the CDR3 is TGCGCCAGCAGCTTACCCAACCCCACAGATACGCAGTATTTT.

The CDR3 loop reads CASSESKGNQPQHF. The CDR3 nucleotides are TGCGCCAGCAGTGAGTCGAAGGGGAATCAGCCCCAGCATTTT. The chain links TRBV10-2 to TRBJ1-5; the D gene is possibly TRBD1 (5 bases). In germline, CDR1 is WSHSY, CDR2 SAAADI. V shed 0 bases and J shed 4 bases, with 7 bases lying between them. The CDR3 runs 14 residues.

The chain carries TRBV6-5 and TRBJ1-5; possible D gene TRBD1, 5 bases. Per germline, CDR1 MNHEY and CDR2 SVGAGI. This CDR3 is 13 amino acids long. Trimming stripped 8 bases from V and 3 bases from J, with 11 bases between. The CDR3 here is CASDWGNNQPQHF. The CDR3 DNA reads TGTGCCAGCGATTGGGGCAACAATCAGCCCCAGCATTTT.

This clone turned up a few times. The CDR3 DNA sequence: TGTGCCATCAGCGACGGACGGGGGGCAGCAAATGAGCAGTTCTTC. This gives the protein CAISDGRGAANEQFF. The V gene is TRBV10-3, the J gene TRBJ2-1; tentatively, D is TRBD2 (7 bases). Germline assignment: CDR1 ENHRY and CDR2 SYGVKD. The germline V and J ends were trimmed by 6 bases and 7 bases, with 19 bases remaining between them. The CDR3 is 15 residues long.

The V gene is TRBV9, the J gene TRBJ2-1; D is unresolved. From germline, CDR1 is SGDLS and CDR2 YYNGEE. The CDR3 runs 12 residues. V gave up 3 bases and J gave up 9 bases, with 10 bases separating them. CDR3 in amino acids: CASSGPGGEQFF. The CDR3 nucleotides read TGTGCCAGCAGCGGCCCGGGTGGTGAGCAGTTCTTC.

V and J are TRBV27 and TRBJ2-7; D is uncertain. The CDR3 runs to 12 residues. V was cut by 2 bases and J by 3 bases, with 5 bases left in between. Germline V gives CDR1 MNHEY, CDR2 SMNVEV (reference sequence). In DNA form, the CDR3 reads TGTGCCAGCAGTTTAGATGGCTACGAGCAGTACTTC. Amino acids: CASSLDGYEQYF.

The gene calls are TRBV19 and TRBJ2-3; the match to TRBD2 covers 9 bases. Germline loops: CDR1 LNHDA, CDR2 SQIVND (reference sequence). This CDR3 contains 16 residues. V lost 1 base, J lost 2 bases, and 4 bases stayed unmatched. The CDR3 nucleotides read TGTGCCAGTAGTATAGGACTAGCGGCCCTCACAGATACGCAGTATTTT. Protein sequence: CASSIGLAALTDTQYF.